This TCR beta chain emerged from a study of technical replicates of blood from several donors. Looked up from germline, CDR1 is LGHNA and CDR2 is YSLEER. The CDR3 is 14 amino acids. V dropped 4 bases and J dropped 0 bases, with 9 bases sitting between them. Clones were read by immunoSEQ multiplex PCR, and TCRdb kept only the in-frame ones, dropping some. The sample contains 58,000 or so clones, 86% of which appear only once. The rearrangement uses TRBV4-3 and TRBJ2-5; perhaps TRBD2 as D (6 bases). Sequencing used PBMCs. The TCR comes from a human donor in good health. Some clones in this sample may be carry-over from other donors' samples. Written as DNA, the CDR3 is TGCGCCAGCAGCCGGAGCGGGCACCAAGAGACCCAGTACTTC. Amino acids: CASSRSGHQETQYF.